This is a list of T cell receptor beta chains from one sample in a study of CD8 T cells in Susac syndrome. TCRdb used MiXCR to reprocess the immunoSEQ multiplex PCR reads, holding one entry per CDR3 protein. This table holds a few hundred thousand distinct CDR3 sequences, about 82% found once. The sequencing sample was made of CD8+ T cells from PBMCs. The receptors come from a human donor with multiple sclerosis. Each CDR3 is given with its conserved first and last residue. Fields, in order: V gene, J gene, clone size, D gene, CDR3 protein, CDR3 DNA. D genes are given only for firm matches. Rows give clone size only sometimes, using once, few, many, or a class for an expanded clone.

>TRBV27|TRBJ2-2|.|.
CASSLLPALGGELFF
TGTGCCAGCAGTCTCTTACCGGCTCTCGGCGGGGAGCTGTTTTTT
>TRBV28|TRBJ1-5|.|.
CASSRTAPNQPQHF
TGTGCCAGCAGTCGTACAGCTCCCAATCAGCCCCAGCATTTT
>TRBV4-2|TRBJ2-2|.|TRBD1
CASSQGTGASGELFF
TGTGCCAGCAGCCAAGGGACAGGGGCGTCCGGGGAGCTGTTTTTT
>TRBV12-3/TRBV12-4|TRBJ2-5|.|TRBD2
CASSLIGLAQETQYF
TGTGCCAGCAGTTTAATAGGACTAGCTCAAGAGACCCAGTACTTC
>TRBV5-6|TRBJ2-2|once|.
CASSSLDTRTTGELFF
TGTGCCAGCAGCTCATTAGACACGCGGACCACCGGGGAGCTGTTTTTT
>TRBV11-3|TRBJ2-3|.|TRBD2
CASSPKWTSGSPDTQYF
TGTGCCAGCAGCCCAAAATGGACTAGCGGGAGCCCAGATACGCAGTATTTT
>TRBV4-2|TRBJ2-5|few|TRBD1
CASSPGTGGVQYF
TGTGCCAGCAGCCCTGGGACAGGGGGTGTCCAGTACTTC
>TRBV6-2/TRBV6-3|TRBJ1-6|.|.
CASSYTFSERGKSPLHF
TGTGCCAGCAGTTACACCTTCAGCGAGAGGGGAAAATCACCCCTCCACTTT
>TRBV11-2|TRBJ2-1|.|TRBD2
CASSLPAGVSSYNEQFF
TGTGCCAGCAGCCTCCCAGCGGGAGTGAGCTCCTACAATGAGCAGTTCTTC
>TRBV10-3|TRBJ2-7|.|TRBD2
CAIIEGLAGDYEQYF
TGTGCCATCATCGAGGGACTAGCGGGAGACTACGAGCAGTACTTC
>TRBV6-1|TRBJ1-5|few|.
CASSQGDQPQHF
TGTGCCAGCAGCCAGGGCGATCAGCCCCAGCATTTT
>TRBV11-3|TRBJ1-1|.|.
CASSLDRSEAFF
TGTGCCAGCAGCTTAGATCGCTCTGAAGCTTTCTTT
>TRBV3-1|TRBJ2-7|.|TRBD2
CASSQGGGFYEQYF
TGTGCCAGCAGCCAAGGCGGGGGATTCTACGAGCAGTACTTC
>TRBV6-6|TRBJ2-1|.|TRBD2
CASSYSSGRGYNEQFF
TGTGCCAGCAGTTACAGTAGCGGGAGAGGCTACAATGAGCAGTTCTTC
>TRBV7-2|TRBJ2-1|.|.
CASSSPLLGRPYNEQFF
TGTGCCAGCAGCTCCCCGCTTCTTGGGAGGCCTTACAATGAGCAGTTCTTC
>TRBV18|TRBJ2-5|few|.
CASSRTPSETQYF
TGTGCCAGCTCACGCACCCCGTCGGAGACCCAGTACTTC
>TRBV27|TRBJ1-6|.|.
CASTWRDGGNSPLHF
TGTGCCAGCACCTGGCGGGACGGTGGAAATTCACCCCTCCACTTT
>TRBV24-1|TRBJ2-7|.|TRBD1
CATSDVGTAYEQYF
TGTGCCACCAGTGATGTCGGGACAGCCTACGAGCAGTACTTC
>TRBV19|TRBJ2-4|.|.
CASSIIGLAKNIQYF
TGTGCCAGTAGTATAATCGGTCTAGCCAAAAACATTCAGTACTTC
>TRBV29-1|TRBJ2-7|once|TRBD2
CSVDLAETYEQYF
TGCAGCGTTGATCTAGCGGAGACCTACGAGCAGTACTTC
>TRBV4-3|TRBJ2-6|.|TRBD1
CASSQSGQGLGSGANVLTF
TGCGCCAGCAGCCAAAGTGGACAGGGGCTGGGATCAGGGGCCAACGTCCTGACTTTC
>TRBV7-2|TRBJ1-5|once|.
CASSREGEYSNQPQHF
TGTGCCAGCAGTCGAGAGGGGGAGTATAGCAATCAGCCCCAGCATTTT